This TCR beta chain was documented in a study of blood T cell repertoires in COVID-19 (TCRdb year 2020). Background on the whole study: The collaborator samples originated in the United States, Italy and Spain and spanned the acute and convalescent phases of COVID-19. The prospective study material was composed of cDNA or gDNA derived from T cells, B-cell-depleted T cells, or PBMCs. Deeply sampled blood TCRbeta repertoires from subjects exposed to, actively infected with, or recovered from COVID-19 were included in the dataset. The repertoires were released in a freely available public database intended as a resource for research on the immune response to SARS-CoV-2. Samples were obtained from the ongoing ImmuneRACE study (first 160 participants) and from about 1,300 subjects provided by 6 global collaborators. A de-identified subject ID, COVID-19 status, age in years and sex were almost always included in the sample metadata. HLA class I and class II types, where available, came from metadata supplied by the sample provider rather than from assay-based typing. Results and caveats for the whole study, not just this receptor: How much clinical and demographic metadata was included differed by source and by participant, and the metadata was provided uncurated.

Another Seattle source contributed samples from volunteer blood donors who had recovered from COVID-19. Each collaborating institution followed its own protocols to collect whole blood in K2EDTA tubes. Collaborator samples were shipped for TCRbeta analysis as frozen whole blood, isolated PBMCs, or DNA extracted from either sample type. This clone occurred once. This clone's antigen is unknown. No base-level quality is on record; no much larger clone is a single base apart. TCRbeta CDR3 regions were amplified from genomic DNA using the immunoSEQ Assay, a bias-controlled multiplex PCR. Under the source paper's analysis protocol: The number of nucleated cells in each sample was estimated by amplification of reference gene primers within the assay. To quantify the absolute abundance of each unique TCRbeta CDR3 rearrangement, sequence reads were collapsed and filtered. For each sample, productive Simpson clonality was calculated by taking the square root of Simpson's diversity index across productive rearrangements. Held by TCRdb, this immuneACCESS table contains in-frame sequences only and omits some clones. Under half of the omission traces to an unresolved V gene where checked; the cause of the rest is unknown. V and J calls and clone size come straight from that table; D and trimming were deduced from the DNA. This sample lists 200,000 to 250,000 clones; 75% to 90% were detected once. The ten largest make up 5.5% to 6.5% of the sample.

For this chain, trimming is 2 bases at the V end and 3 bases at the J end, and the number of junction bases without a gene match is 6. The cysteine opens and the phenylalanine closes a CDR3 of 17 amino acids. The only DNA kept is the CDR3, 51 bases in frame from the first base. From the germline V gene (reference sequence), CDR1 is SGHKS and CDR2 is YYEKEE. This TCR was recovered from a man aged 55 to 69 who had recovered from COVID-19. Sequencing input: peripheral blood. The receptor chain draws on TRBV5-5 and TRBJ1-6; 9 central nucleotides agree with TRBD1. The base sequence is TGTGCCAGCAGCTTAGGAACAGGGGGCGGCTATAATTCACCCCTCCACTTT. Its protein is CASSLGTGGGYNSPLHF.